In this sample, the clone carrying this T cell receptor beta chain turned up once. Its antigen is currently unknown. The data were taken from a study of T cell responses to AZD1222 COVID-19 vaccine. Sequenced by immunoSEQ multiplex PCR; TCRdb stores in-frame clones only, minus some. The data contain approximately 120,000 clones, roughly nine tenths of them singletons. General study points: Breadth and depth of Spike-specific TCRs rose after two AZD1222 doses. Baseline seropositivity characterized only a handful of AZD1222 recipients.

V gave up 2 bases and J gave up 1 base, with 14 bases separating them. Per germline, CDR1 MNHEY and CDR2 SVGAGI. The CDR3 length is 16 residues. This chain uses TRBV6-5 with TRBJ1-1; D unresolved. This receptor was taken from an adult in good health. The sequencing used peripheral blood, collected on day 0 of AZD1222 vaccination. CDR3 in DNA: TGTGCCAGCAGTTACAGAAATATGGCAGAGAACACTGAAGCTTTCTTT. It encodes CASSYRNMAENTEAFF.